These 12 T cell receptor beta chains came from one sample sequenced in a study of T cells expressing NK-cell markers. TCRdb reprocessed the 5' RACE reads and keeps a single row for each CDR3 protein, giving no DNA. Here the sample table reports some 140,000 distinct CDR3 sequences. Sequences were obtained from blood T cells: a sorted CD56 or NKG2C T cell subset, CD4+ or CD8+ T cells, or bulk PBMC T cells (not recorded which). These receptor sequences come from a woman aged 45-59 years in good health.

The chain employs TRBV7-9 and TRBJ1-5; with no DNA, the TCRdb D assignment of TRBD1 cannot be verified. The germline V gene has CDR1 SEHNR and CDR2 FQNEAQ (reference sequence). The CDR3 is made up of 15 amino acids. This CDR3 is CASSLADPGSQPQHF.

The V and J genes are TRBV27 and TRBJ2-1; TCRdb designates TRBD2, a call that cannot be tested without DNA. Germline V lookup: CDR1 MNHEY, CDR2 SMNVEV (reference sequence). The CDR3 contains 11 residues. The CDR3 loop reads CAAASGNEQFF.

The chain combines TRBV3-1 with TRBJ2-1; TCRdb's assignment of TRBD2 cannot be checked, as there is no DNA. The CDR3 loop spans 14 amino acids. The germline V gene has CDR1 LGHDT and CDR2 YNNKEL (reference sequence). CDR3 residues: CASSPPGLAIEQFF.

This chain links TRBV5-1 with TRBJ2-1; TCRdb lists TRBD2, though no DNA is available to test this call. The CDR3 is made up of 15 amino acids. Per germline, CDR1 SGHRS and CDR2 YFSETQ. The CDR3 reads CASNLAGRERDEQFF.

The gene calls are TRBV29-1 and TRBJ1-3. The length of the CDR3 is 16 residues. The germline gives CDR1 SQVTM, CDR2 ANQGSEA. CDR3 sequence: CSAVNFDGVSGNTIYF.

V is TRBV12-3 or TRBV12-4 and J is TRBJ1-1; without DNA, the TCRdb call of TRBD1 cannot be checked. The CDR3 length is 15 residues. CDR3 in amino acids: CASDFPTGGRAEAFF.

The chain links TRBV4-2 to TRBJ2-1; TCRdb names TRBD1, which stays unverified in the absence of DNA. This CDR3 has 16 amino acids. The germline V gene has CDR1 LGHNA and CDR2 YNFKEQ. The CDR3 is CASSQRVSPSTGEQFF.

V usage is TRBV2 and J usage is TRBJ2-7; TCRdb selects TRBD1, and the lack of DNA leaves this call unchecked. Germline V lookup: CDR1 SNHLY, CDR2 FYNNEI. The CDR3 is made up of 15 amino acids. This chain's CDR3 is CASRAYETGRDEQYF.

The J gene is TRBJ2-1, the V gene TRBV7-9; TCRdb proposes TRBD2, but this gene call is untestable without DNA. The germline V gene encodes CDR1 SEHNR and CDR2 FQNEAQ (reference sequence). The CDR3 runs 13 residues. CDR3 loop: CASRWGDTDEQFF.

The CDR3 sequence is CASSIFDGGQETQYF. V gene TRBV27 combines with J gene TRBJ2-5; TCRdb's D call, TRBD1, is unchecked because there is no DNA. The CDR3 loop spans 15 amino acids. CDR1 is MNHEY and CDR2 is SMNVEV in the germline V gene (reference sequence).

V and J are TRBV12-3 or TRBV12-4 and TRBJ1-3. The CDR3 consists of 14 residues. CDR3 sequence: CASSFEGSGNTIYF.

The rearrangement links TRBV4-1 to TRBJ1-1; TCRdb's D gene call, TRBD1, goes unchecked for lack of DNA. The CDR3 spans 15 residues. Per germline, CDR1 MGHRA and CDR2 YSYEKL. The CDR3 here is CASSQARTANTEAFF.